A selection of T cell receptor beta chains follows, all from one sample in a study of shared clonotypes between healthy human individuals. This table comes from immunoSEQ multiplex PCR, and its TCRdb copy is limited to in-frame clones, with some not included. The data show about 680,000 clones, around 90% seen once. Sequenced input: naive CD8+ T cells sorted from blood. The source is a man aged 30-40 years in good health. Each CDR3 is given with its conserved first and last residue. The D gene is left open where the match is weak.

v_gene,d_gene,j_gene,len,CDR3aa,CDR3nt
TRBV10-2,NA,TRBJ1-1,12,CASVNGNTEAFF,TGCGCCAGCGTGAACGGAAACACTGAAGCTTTCTTT
TRBV19,TRBD2,TRBJ2-7,16,CASSDGAGAKTYEQYF,TGTGCCAGTAGCGACGGAGCGGGAGCAAAAACCTACGAGCAGTACTTC
TRBV7-9,TRBD1,TRBJ2-7,14,CASSRTGVSYEQYF,TGTGCCAGCAGCCGGACAGGGGTGTCCTACGAGCAGTACTTC
TRBV10-3,NA,TRBJ2-1,15,CAIRTGASAYNEQFF,TGTGCCATCAGAACGGGAGCGTCGGCTTACAATGAGCAGTTCTTC
TRBV19,TRBD2,TRBJ2-7,13,CASMVAGENEQYF,TGTGCCAGCATGGTAGCGGGGGAGAACGAGCAGTACTTC
TRBV27,NA,TRBJ2-5,16,CASSLSGPGEQETQYF,TGTGCCAGCAGTTTATCCGGCCCAGGGGAACAAGAGACCCAGTACTTC
TRBV5-4,NA,TRBJ2-1,14,CASSSSLGGYEQFF,TGTGCCAGCAGCTCGAGTTTGGGAGGATATGAGCAGTTCTTC
TRBV21-1,NA,TRBJ2-7,14,CASSKGGSSYEQYF,TGTGCCAGCAGCAAAGGTGGGAGCTCCTACGAGCAGTACTTC
TRBV5-1,NA,TRBJ2-7,13,CASSLEDPYEQYF,TGCGCCAGCAGCTTGGAGGATCCCTACGAGCAGTACTTC
TRBV5-6,NA,TRBJ2-3,12,CASSLVGDTQYF,TGTGCCAGCAGCTTGGTTGGAGATACGCAGTATTTT
TRBV4-3,TRBD2,TRBJ2-1,15,CASSQGSSGNYEQFF,TGCGCCAGCAGCCAAGGGTCTAGCGGGAACTATGAGCAGTTCTTC
TRBV6-5,NA,TRBJ1-1,14,CASTGHFGGTEAFF,TGTGCATCAACCGGGCACTTCGGGGGCACTGAAGCTTTCTTT